This T cell receptor beta chain was recorded in a study of regulatory T cells in long-lasting Graves disease. On this clonotype: Its antigen is still unknown.

Germline V lookup: CDR1 MNHEY, CDR2 SMNVEV (reference sequence). The V gene lost 6 bases and the J gene lost 6 bases, with 11 bases spanning the gap. CDR3 length: 13 amino acids. Study-wide points: Examination was confined to peripheral blood, excluding thyroid tissue. Persistent disease was characterized by preferential usage of TRBV28, TRBJ1-2 and TRBJ2-5.

Time point in this sample: persistent/refractory GD, antithyroid drugs over 5 years with positive TRAb. RNA isolated from PBMCs was used to make the TCR library. All patients originated from an endocrinology department located in Xi'an, China. Arm-PCR of CDR3 regions with iRepertoire HTBI primers generated TCR beta libraries. MiXCR, run by TCRdb on the multiplex PCR reads, gives a single entry per CDR3 protein. The sample holds roughly 470,000 distinct CDR3 sequences, 20% to 25% seen once. The clonotype originates from a female donor with Graves disease. The sequencing used peripheral blood mononuclear cells (PBMCs), collected when the disease was refractory, from a patient treated with antithyroid drugs. The gene calls are TRBV27 and TRBJ2-2; tentatively, D is TRBD1 (5 bases). In nucleotides, the CDR3 is TGTGCCAGCAGGGGGCGGTTTCCCGGGGAGCTGTTTTTT. This encodes CASRGRFPGELFF.